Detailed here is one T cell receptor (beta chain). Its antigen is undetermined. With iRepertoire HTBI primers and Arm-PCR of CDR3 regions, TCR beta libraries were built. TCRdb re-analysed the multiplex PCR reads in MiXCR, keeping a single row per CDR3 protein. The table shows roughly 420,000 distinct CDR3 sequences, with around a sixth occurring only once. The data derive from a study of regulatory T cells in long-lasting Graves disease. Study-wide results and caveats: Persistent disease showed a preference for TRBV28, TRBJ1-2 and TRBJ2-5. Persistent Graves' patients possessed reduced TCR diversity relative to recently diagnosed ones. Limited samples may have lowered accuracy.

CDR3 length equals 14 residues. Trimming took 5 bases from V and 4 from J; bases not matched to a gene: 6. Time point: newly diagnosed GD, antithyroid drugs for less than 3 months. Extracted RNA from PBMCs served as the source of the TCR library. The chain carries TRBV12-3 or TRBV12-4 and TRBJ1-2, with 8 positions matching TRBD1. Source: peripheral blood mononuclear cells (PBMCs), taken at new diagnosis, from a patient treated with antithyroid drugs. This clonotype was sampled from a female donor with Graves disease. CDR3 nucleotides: TGTGCCAGCAGTCCGGGACAGGACCGCTATGGCTACACCTTC. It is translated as CASSPGQDRYGYTF.